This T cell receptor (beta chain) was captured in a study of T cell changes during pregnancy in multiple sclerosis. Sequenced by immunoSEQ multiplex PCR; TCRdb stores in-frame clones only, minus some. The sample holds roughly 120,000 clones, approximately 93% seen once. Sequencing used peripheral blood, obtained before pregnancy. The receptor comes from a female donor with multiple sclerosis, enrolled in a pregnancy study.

CDR3 bases: TGTGCCAGCAGCACCCCCGGGACAGGGGAGACAGTTGAAAAACTGTTTTTT. Translation gives CASSTPGTGETVEKLFF. The V and J genes are TRBV7-9 and TRBJ1-4; TRBD1 aligns across 10 bases. CDR3 length equals 17 residues. Per germline, CDR1 SEHNR and CDR2 FQNEAQ (reference sequence). V lost 5 bases to trimming and J lost 7 bases; unmatched junction nucleotides: 13.